This is a list of T cell receptor beta chains from one sample in a study of T-cell reconstitution after alpha-beta-depleted transplantation in children. Via MiXCR, TCRdb re-called the PCR reads, giving one row per CDR3 protein. The table records some 500,000 distinct CDR3 sequences, around 16% of them present only once. The sequencing used PBMCs from the stem cell graft donor, collected from the stem cell graft. These receptors were obtained from a human donor who donated a stem cell graft to a child with acute lymphoblastic leukemia. The CDR3 runs from the conserved cysteine through the conserved F or W. A D gene is named only where the DNA matches it firmly. Size values are once, few and many counts, or a class for expanded clones, and some rows have none.

j_call,clone_size,v_call,d_call,cdr3_nt,cdr3_aa
TRBJ2-1,few,TRBV5-6,TRBD2,TGTGCCAGCAACTTGTGGGCTAGCGGGACTAGTGAGCAGTTCTTC,CASNLWASGTSEQFF
TRBJ2-1,NA,TRBV12-3/TRBV12-4,NA,TGTGCCAGCAGTATTGGCCTCTCCTACAATGAGCAGTTCTTC,CASSIGLSYNEQFF
TRBJ2-3,NA,TRBV2,NA,TGTGCCAGCCGTGTTTACACAGATACGCAGTATTTC,CASRVYTDTQYF
TRBJ1-1,NA,TRBV11-2,TRBD1,TGTGCCAGCAGCTTAGTGACAGGGCGGAGCACTGAAGCTTTCTTT,CASSLVTGRSTEAFF
TRBJ1-2,few,TRBV4-1,TRBD1,TGCGCCAGCAGCCAAGGGCAGGGACAGCGGCTTAACTATGGCTACACCTTC,CASSQGQGQRLNYGYTF
TRBJ2-1,NA,TRBV15,NA,TGTGCCACCAGCAGGATTGTAAGCTCCTACAATGAGCAGTTCTTC,CATSRIVSSYNEQFF
TRBJ2-1,NA,TRBV25-1,TRBD2,TGTGCCAGCAGTGAATTGGGACTAGCGCTTCCCTACAATGAGCAGTTCTTC,CASSELGLALPYNEQFF
TRBJ1-1,NA,TRBV11-2,NA,TGTGCCAGCAGCTTTCACAGGGTTATTGCCGCCAACACTGAAGCTTTCTTT,CASSFHRVIAANTEAFF
TRBJ1-1,NA,TRBV6-1,NA,TGTGCCGTCGCCCCCTCCGGGAACACTGAAGCTTTCTTT,CAVAPSGNTEAFF
TRBJ2-3,few,TRBV5-1,NA,TGCGCCAGCAGCTTGGCCCCGGACAGCACAGATACGCAGTATTTT,CASSLAPDSTDTQYF
TRBJ1-1,few,TRBV2,NA,TGTGCCAGCAGTATGCTTATCAAAGCTTTCTTT,CASSMLIKAFF
TRBJ2-1,NA,TRBV20-1,NA,TGCAGTGCCCCGCCGGGCCAGGGGCAGTTCTTC,CSAPPGQGQFF